The T cell receptor beta chain described here comes from a study of tumor and adjacent non-tumor tissue in lung cancer. Study-wide background: The patients, approximately nine men and a few women, were roughly 31 to 85 with stage I to III disease. Notes on the study in general: Significantly higher TCR diversity was found in tumor than normal lung. In normal lung, the top 100 clones were significantly more dominant than in tumor.

RNA was extracted from bulk tissue without any cell sorting. The CDR3 has 16 amino acids. Germline CDR1 is SGHRS and CDR2 is YFSETQ. A modified ARM-PCR protocol with three rounds of nested PCR amplified TCRbeta. MiXCR, applied by TCRdb to the multiplex PCR reads, yields one record per CDR3 protein. The sample records over 85,000 distinct CDR3 sequences, 75% to 90% being singletons. As regards this clonotype: As yet, its antigen is unknown. Compared with germline, one end of the junction differs, possibly owing to a read error.

The chain uses TRBV5-1 and TRBJ1-1; D is unclear. This clonotype was sampled from a man between 65 and 79 years old with non-small cell lung cancer. Sequencing input: lung tumor tissue. The CDR3 protein is CAGSLVGISGNTEAFF. The CDR3 nucleotides are TGCGCCGGCAGCTTGGTGGGCATTAGTGGGAACACTGAAGCTTTCTTT.